This T cell receptor beta chain was recovered during a study of blood T cell dynamics during melanoma immunotherapy. Sequencing was performed with immunoSEQ multiplex PCR; in TCRdb, only in-frame clones are kept and a portion is missing. The data contain about 1,300 clones, almost 90% of them singletons. Study results and caveats: Immune-effector CD8+ cells best matched cell-free DNA CDR3 sequences and were most clonal. Whether repertoire-driving clones were melanoma-specific could not be determined.

Notes on this clone: Its specificity is not known.

Regarding time point: pre-treatment baseline. Sampling occurred pretreatment (T0) and at week 3 (W3), after cycle one of checkpoint blockade. Apart from a couple of fast progressors, RECIST 1.1 response was judged 12 weeks post-infusion. The TCR originated in a human donor with melanoma. The specimen comprised effector memory CD8+ T cells from blood, sampled from a patient treated with checkpoint blockade.

CDR3 region: CASSDGSSLTQYF. The DNA of the CDR3 is TGTGCCAGCAGTGATGGTAGTTCCTTAACGCAGTATTTT. J is TRBJ2-3 and V is TRBV6-4, with unresolved D. This CDR3 has 13 residues. V was trimmed by 3 bases and J by 9 bases, leaving 13 bases between them. The germline V gene encodes CDR1 MRHNA and CDR2 SNTAGT.